In its sample, the clone carrying this T cell receptor beta chain was seen many times. This sample is drawn from a study of T cells after yellow fever vaccination. The CDR3 totals 14 residues. V was trimmed by 1 base and J by 1 base, leaving 7 bases between them. Germline V CDR1 and CDR2: LGHNA, YSLEER. TCRdb redid the calling of the 5' RACE reads with MiXCR, one entry per CDR3 protein. This table has 250,000 to 350,000 distinct CDR3 sequences, 3.5% to 4.5% appearing once. The sequenced sample was PBMCs, obtained 15 days after the yellow fever booster vaccination. The source is a man younger than 35 who received the YFV17D yellow fever vaccine. This chain links TRBV4-3 with TRBJ1-1; D gene ambiguous. CDR3 region: CASSQVQRNTEAFF. CDR3 nucleotide sequence: TGCGCCAGCAGCCAAGTTCAAAGGAACACTGAAGCTTTCTTT.